This T cell receptor beta chain stems from a study of T-cell memory formation after mild COVID-19. Regarding the study as a whole: Of the contracting clones, CD4+ ones lay mainly in CM and EM, and CD8+ ones in EMRA. Contracting clones from day 15 to 85 had balanced CD4/CD8; later expanders favoured CD4+. The second-wave clones peaking on day 37 were not confirmed as SARS-CoV-2-specific.

CDR1 and CDR2 from the germline V gene are MNHEY and SVGAGI. The CDR3 extends over 15 amino acids. Losses at the gene ends were 4 bases for V and 4 bases for J; bases not matched to a gene: 8. TCR alpha and TCR beta cDNA libraries carrying sample barcodes and UMIs came from 5'RACE with constant-segment primers. TCRdb redid the calling of the 5' RACE reads with MiXCR, one entry per CDR3 protein. The table shows hundreds of thousands of distinct CDR3 sequences, with about a fifth occurring only once. Worth noting for this clonotype: What it recognizes is unknown.

Sequencing used PBMCs or a T cell subset sorted from them (not recorded which). The sequence was obtained from an adult woman who had mild COVID-19 (a few samples of this study predate the infection). Cell type and time point are not known. The V gene is TRBV6-5, the J gene TRBJ1-2; 8 positions agree with TRBD1. The CDR3 DNA reads as TGTGCCAGCAGTTTGGGACAGGTGCCATTCTATGGCTACACCTTC. This codes for CASSLGQVPFYGYTF.